The rows below give T cell receptor beta chains drawn from one sample of a study of T cells in localized non-small cell lung cancer. Data came from immunoSEQ multiplex PCR; TCRdb stores just in-frame clones and leaves some out. The sample carries 40,000 to 65,000 clones, around nine tenths recorded once. The sample consisted of PBMCs, taken before any cancer treatment. The receptors shown here come from a female donor with stage II lung adenocarcinoma. The CDR3 runs from the conserved cysteine through the conserved F or W. A D gene is named only where the DNA matches it firmly. Rows may omit the clone size; those that give it use once, few, many or a size class.

J | D | V | size | CDR3 | DNA
TRBJ2-1 | TRBD1 | TRBV19 | . | CASSIRGQGDDVEQFF | TGTGCCAGTAGTATAAGAGGCCAGGGGGATGACGTTGAGCAGTTCTTC
TRBJ2-1 | TRBD1 | TRBV18 | . | CASSPRTGVYNEQFF | TGTGCCAGCTCGCCAAGGACAGGGGTCTACAATGAGCAGTTCTTC
TRBJ2-5 | TRBD2 | TRBV19 | . | CASRPGGARETQYF | TGTGCCAGTAGGCCGGGGGGGGCGCGGGAGACCCAGTACTTC
TRBJ2-2 | TRBD1 | TRBV27 | . | CAAGTAVNSGELFF | TGTGCCGCAGGGACAGCAGTAAATTCCGGGGAGCTGTTTTTT
TRBJ2-7 | . | TRBV7-3 | . | CASSLRGPSYEQYF | TGTGCCAGCAGCTTAAGAGGTCCCTCCTACGAGCAGTACTTC
TRBJ2-1 | . | TRBV7-9 | . | CASSFRGSMRNEQFF | TGTGCCAGCAGCTTCAGGGGTAGTATGAGGAATGAGCAGTTCTTC
TRBJ2-6 | TRBD2 | TRBV11-2 | . | CASSPGGRGSGANVLTF | TGTGCCAGCAGCCCCGGGGGGAGGGGCTCTGGGGCCAACGTCCTGACTTTC
TRBJ1-1 | . | TRBV7-8 | . | CASSPHTEAFF | TGTGCCAGCAGCCCCCACACTGAAGCTTTCTTT
TRBJ1-2 | . | TRBV30 | . | CAWGRQRYGYTF | TGTGCCTGGGGGCGACAGCGCTATGGCTACACCTTC
TRBJ2-1 | . | TRBV10-3 | . | CAISVTGSPYNEQFF | TGTGCCATCAGTGTTACAGGGTCTCCATACAATGAGCAGTTCTTC
TRBJ1-6 | . | TRBV19 | . | CATSEGGSPLHF | TGTGCCACCTCAGAGGGGGGTTCACCCCTCCACTTT
TRBJ2-7 | . | TRBV5-5 | . | CASSLDWARAYEQYF | TGTGCCAGCAGCTTGGATTGGGCCAGGGCCTACGAGCAGTACTTC
TRBJ1-4 | . | TRBV5-6 | . | CASSLHQPWGNEKLFF | TGTGCCAGCAGCTTGCATCAACCTTGGGGTAATGAAAAACTGTTTTTT
TRBJ1-2 | . | TRBV2 | . | CASSRAGRINYGYTF | TGTGCCAGCAGTCGGGCAGGGAGGATAAACTATGGCTACACCTTC
TRBJ1-5 | TRBD1 | TRBV19 | . | CATLARPDRGNQPQHF | TGTGCCACCCTAGCCCGGCCGGACAGGGGCAATCAGCCCCAGCATTTT
TRBJ2-7 | TRBD1 | TRBV2 | . | CASSVGTGGSYEQYF | TGTGCCAGCAGTGTAGGGACAGGGGGCTCCTACGAGCAGTACTTC
TRBJ2-3 | . | TRBV6-1 | . | CASSEVEGGPADTQYF | TGTGCCAGCAGTGAAGTGGAGGGGGGGCCCGCAGATACGCAGTATTTT
TRBJ1-1 | . | TRBV19 | . | CASKVSPLSHSTEAFF | TGTGCCAGTAAGGTCTCCCCCCTCAGTCATAGCACTGAAGCTTTCTTT
TRBJ1-5 | TRBD1 | TRBV4-2 | . | CASSQRTGVSSNQPQHF | TGTGCCAGCAGCCAACGGACAGGGGTTAGTAGCAATCAGCCCCAGCATTTT
TRBJ2-1 | TRBD2 | TRBV30 | . | CAWSAFSGGAYNEQFF | TGTGCCTGGAGTGCCTTTAGCGGGGGGGCCTACAATGAGCAGTTCTTC
TRBJ2-2 | . | TRBV9 | . | CASSVPIGTGELFF | TGTGCCAGCAGCGTCCCCATAGGCACCGGGGAGCTGTTTTTT
TRBJ1-1 | . | TRBV10-2 | . | CASEQGLATEAFF | TGCGCCAGCGAACAGGGATTGGCCACTGAAGCTTTCTTT
TRBJ2-5 | . | TRBV5-1 | . | CASSVLPGHIQETQYF | TGCGCCAGCAGCGTGCTCCCGGGACACATTCAAGAGACCCAGTACTTC
TRBJ2-5 | . | TRBV15 | . | CATSSFRAKQETQYF | TGTGCCACCAGCAGTTTCCGGGCGAAGCAAGAGACCCAGTACTTC
TRBJ2-7 | . | TRBV6-6 | . | CASSYEGHREQYF | TGTGCCAGCAGTTACGAGGGCCATCGGGAGCAGTACTTC
TRBJ1-2 | . | TRBV7-2 | few | CASSLDNNYGYTF | TGTGCCAGCAGCTTAGACAATAACTATGGCTACACCTTC
TRBJ2-6 | . | TRBV5-8 | . | CASSLARSGANVLTF | TGTGCCAGCAGCTTGGCCAGGTCTGGGGCCAACGTCCTGACTTTC
TRBJ1-2 | . | TRBV7-9 | large | CASSLVPSNYGYTF | TGTGCCAGCAGCTTAGTTCCTTCTAACTATGGCTACACCTTC
TRBJ1-6 | TRBD1 | TRBV27 | . | CASSLGQGMSPLHF | TGTGCCAGCAGTTTAGGACAGGGTATGTCACCCCTCCACTTT
TRBJ2-1 | . | TRBV19 | . | CASSTVGGAANEQFF | TGTGCCAGTAGCACAGTGGGGGGGGCCGCCAATGAGCAGTTCTTC
TRBJ2-2 | . | TRBV30 | . | CAWRGDVVYANTGELFF | TGTGCCTGGAGGGGGGATGTTGTATACGCGAACACCGGGGAGCTGTTTTTT
TRBJ2-7 | . | TRBV11-2 | . | CASSLTSYEQYF | TGTGCCAGCAGCCTCACGTCCTACGAGCAGTACTTC